The 11 T cell receptor beta chains below come from one sample, sequenced in a study of OX40 agonist ivuxolimab in advanced cancers. Assay used: immunoSEQ multiplex PCR; TCRdb lists only in-frame clones, some missing. This sample has 45,000 to 50,000 clones, with roughly nine tenths found just once. The material was CD4+ or CD8+ T cells sorted from blood, obtained in a trial of the OX40 agonist ivuxolimab. The receptors shown here come from an adult with an advanced solid tumor such as melanoma, head and neck, liver or kidney cancer.

V usage is TRBV9 and J usage is TRBJ2-1; D call uncertain. The CDR3 extends over 14 amino acids. CDR1 SGDLS and CDR2 YYNGEE come from the germline V gene. The V end lost 3 bases, the J end lost 7 bases, and 14 bases lay between the germline ends. The CDR3 DNA reads as TGTGCCAGCAGCGGAAGGTTTAGCACTAATGAGCAGTTCTTC. This encodes CASSGRFSTNEQFF. The full variable domain, rest sourced from reference TRBV9 and TRBJ2-1, is DSGVTQTPKHLITATGQRVTLRCSPRSGDLSVYWYQQSLDQGLQFLIQYYNGEERAKGNILERFSAQQFPDLHSELNLSSLELGDSALYFCASSGRFSTNEQFFGPGTRLTVL.

The chain recombines TRBV16 with TRBJ2-7; TRBD2 is a possible D gene (6 bases). This CDR3 is 15 amino acids long. Germline V lookup: CDR1 KGHSY, CDR2 FQNENV. V was clipped by 4 bases and J by 3 bases, with 16 bases between them. The CDR3 DNA follows: TGTGCCAGCAGCCCAACCGGCGGGAATAACTACGAGCAGTACTTC. This codes for CASSPTGGNNYEQYF.

The J gene is TRBJ1-3, the V gene TRBV7-6, with a weak D call TRBD1 (5 bases). Germline V CDR1 and CDR2: SGHVS, FNYEAQ. The CDR3 has 16 amino acids. The V gene lost 5 bases and the J gene lost 0 bases, with 14 bases spanning the gap. The CDR3 loop is CASSGTGVASGNTIYF. CDR3 bases: TGTGCCAGCAGCGGAACAGGCGTCGCCTCTGGAAACACCATATATTTT.

This chain connects TRBV9 to TRBJ2-7; 11 nucleotides match TRBD2. Germline V lookup: CDR1 SGDLS, CDR2 YYNGEE. This CDR3 contains 14 residues. V gave up 2 bases and J gave up 5 bases; unmatched junction bases: 3. DNA for the CDR3: TGTGCCAGCAGCGTTAGCGGGAGGGCCGACGAGCAGTACTTC. The encoded protein is CASSVSGRADEQYF.

The chain joins TRBV9 to TRBJ1-1; D not certain. Germline CDR1 is SGDLS and CDR2 is YYNGEE. The CDR3 extends over 12 amino acids. The V end was cut by 0 bases, the J end by 7 bases, with 7 bases between. The CDR3 coding sequence is TGTGCCAGCAGCGTAGCTGGTAGTGAAGCTTTCTTT. The encoded protein is CASSVAGSEAFF.

The gene calls are TRBV7-2 and TRBJ2-5; D possibly corresponds to TRBD2 (6 bases). Germline CDR1 SGHTA, CDR2 FQGNSA. Between the trimmed V and J ends, which lost 0 bases and 5 bases, there was a span of 16 bases. The CDR3 is 16 amino acids. DNA for the CDR3: TGTGCCAGCAGCTTAGCCGGGTCGGGGGTAAGGGAGACCCAGTACTTC. Protein product: CASSLAGSGVRETQYF.

The chain recombines TRBV14 with TRBJ1-1; D perhaps matches TRBD1 (5 bases). The germline gives CDR1 SGHDN, CDR2 FVKESK. Trimming removed 4 bases from V and 1 base from J, with 13 bases in between. The CDR3 is 15 amino acids. The CDR3 protein is CASSRGSGANTEAFF. CDR3 DNA sequence: TGTGCCAGCAGCCGAGGGTCTGGGGCGAACACTGAAGCTTTCTTT.

The rearrangement joins TRBV28 to TRBJ2-7, with D perhaps TRBD1 (6 bases). The germline gives CDR1 MDHEN, CDR2 SYDVKM. The CDR3 sequence is 20 residues long. The V gene lost 6 bases and the J gene lost 7 bases, with 37 bases spanning the gap. The DNA of the CDR3 is TGTGCCAGCAGCCCTCAACTCATTCGAACTTCAGGGGTTCTCCCCATGGAGCAGTACTTC. Amino acid sequence: CASSPQLIRTSGVLPMEQYF. Drawing the rest from reference TRBV28 and TRBJ2-7, the complete variable domain is DVKVTQSSRYLVKRTGEKVFLECVQDMDHENMFWYRQDPGLGLRLIYFSYDVKMKEKGDIPEGYSVSREKKERFSLILESASTNQTSMYLCASSPQLIRTSGVLPMEQYFGPGTRLTVT.

The V call is TRBV10-2, the J call TRBJ2-7; D is ambiguous. Germline V lookup: CDR1 WSHSY, CDR2 SAAADI. The CDR3 totals 13 residues. Trimming cost V 0 bases and J 3 bases, with 6 bases left between them. CDR3 nucleotides: TGCGCCAGCAGTGAGTCAGGGTTCTACGAGCAGTACTTC. Translating gives CASSESGFYEQYF.

V usage is TRBV29-1 and J usage is TRBJ2-6; no definite D call. The CDR3 totals 12 residues. In germline, CDR1 is SQVTM, CDR2 ANQGSEA. V lost 7 bases, J lost 2 bases, and 6 bases lay in between. CDR3 sequence: CSASTGANVLTF. As DNA, the CDR3 is TGCAGCGCCTCTACTGGGGCCAACGTCCTGACTTTC.

CDR3 sequence (DNA): TGTGCCATCAGTGAGGGGACTGCCGAGCAGTACTTC. Protein product: CAISEGTAEQYF. The chain is built from TRBV10-3 and TRBJ2-7, with a weak D call TRBD2 (6 bases). The CDR3 sequence is 12 residues long. Per germline, CDR1 ENHRY and CDR2 SYGVKD. V lost 2 bases and J 6 bases, leaving 8 bases between the germline ends.